A single sample is the source of the 26 T cell receptor beta chains below, sequenced in a study of T cell clones after liver transplantation. Measured with immunoSEQ multiplex PCR; TCRdb has only the in-frame clones, and not every one. This table holds fewer than 110,000 clones, under 90% found once. The sample here was CD4+ T cells from blood, taken approximately 45 months after liver transplant. The source of these receptors is a human patient who received a liver transplant. Certain T cells may be donor cells from the graft.

The CDR3 reads CASSTQTSGSPYNEQFF. The CDR3 DNA sequence: TGCGCCAGCAGCACCCAGACTAGCGGGTCCCCCTACAATGAGCAGTTCTTC. V and J are TRBV5-1 and TRBJ2-1; 10 positions match TRBD2. Germline assignment: CDR1 SGHRS and CDR2 YFSETQ. The ends lost 4 bases at V and 2 bases at J; junction bases unmatched: 9. This CDR3 is 17 amino acids long.

The chain uses TRBV5-1 and TRBJ1-1; TRBD1 might be the D (6 bases). The CDR3 has 13 amino acids. The ends were cut back, 2 bases at V and 7 bases at J, with 12 bases in the middle. The germline V gene encodes CDR1 SGHRS and CDR2 YFSETQ. DNA of the CDR3: TGCGCCAGCAGCTTAATCGGGGGCGGTGAAGCTTTCTTT. Translated: CASSLIGGGEAFF.

V gene TRBV6-1 combines with J gene TRBJ1-4, with D uncertain. Trimming pared 7 bases from V and 0 bases from J, leaving 6 bases between. CDR3 size: 13 residues. From germline, CDR1 is MNHNS and CDR2 SASEGT. The CDR3 bases are TGTGCCAGCATTGGTGCAACTAATGAAAAACTGTTTTTT. Translating gives CASIGATNEKLFF.

The chain joins TRBV5-8 to TRBJ2-6; tentatively, D is TRBD2 (5 bases). Germline CDR1 and CDR2: SGHTS and YDEGEE. The CDR3 totals 14 residues. V lost 4 bases and J lost 2, with 7 bases in between. The CDR3 bases are TGTGCCAGCAGCCAGGAGGCTGGGGCCAACGTCCTGACTTTC. Translation: CASSQEAGANVLTF. Full variable domain (rest looked up from reference TRBV5-8 and TRBJ2-6): EAGVTQSPTHLIKTRGQQATLRCSPISGHTSVYWYQQALGLGLQFLLWYDEGEERNRGNFPPRFSGRQFPNYSSELNVNALELEDSALYLCASSQEAGANVLTFGAGSRLTVL.

The gene calls are TRBV30 and TRBJ2-2; 9 nucleotides match TRBD2. The CDR3 is 13 residues long. Losses at the gene ends were 5 bases for V and 7 bases for J; bases not matched to a gene: 5. Germline values: CDR1 GTSNPN, CDR2 SVGIG (reference sequence). The chain's CDR3 is CAWRGLANGELFF. The CDR3 coding sequence is TGTGCCTGGCGAGGACTAGCGAACGGGGAGCTGTTTTTT.

V gene TRBV6-1 combines with J gene TRBJ1-5; weak D call: TRBD1 (6 bases). Per the germline V gene, CDR1 is MNHNS and CDR2 is SASEGT. The CDR3 has 17 residues. V dropped 0 bases and J dropped 12 bases, with 24 bases sitting between them. In nucleotides, the CDR3 is TGTGCCAGCAGTGAAGCGCGGGGGGGGGCCGCCTTTAATTACCAGCATTTT. It specifies CASSEARGGAAFNYQHF.

The chain links TRBV30 to TRBJ2-1; weak D call: TRBD2 (5 bases). The CDR3 runs to 16 residues. Trimming shortened V by 3 bases and J by 1 base, and 16 bases separated the two germline ends. The germline V gene has CDR1 GTSNPN and CDR2 SVGIG (reference sequence). CDR3 DNA sequence: TGTGCCTGGAGCGCAGACGGGAACCTTTCCTACAATGAGCAGTTCTTC. Translated, it gives CAWSADGNLSYNEQFF. The whole variable domain, remainder taken from reference TRBV30 and TRBJ2-1, is SQTIHQWPATLVQPVGSPLSLECTVEGTSNPNLYWYRQAAGRGLQLLFYSVGIGQISSEVPQNLSASRPQDRQFILSSKKLLLSDSGFYLCAWSADGNLSYNEQFFGPGTRLTVL.

In this sample, this clone turned up once. This sequence joins TRBV18 and TRBJ1-5; D not resolved. The V gene's germline CDR1 is KGHSH and CDR2 LQKENI. The length of the CDR3 is 14 residues. V gave up 2 bases and J gave up 5 bases, with 10 bases separating them. The CDR3 protein is CASSPGSGDQPQHF. In DNA, the CDR3 is TGTGCCAGCTCACCAGGATCCGGGGATCAGCCCCAGCATTTT.

This chain connects TRBV15 to TRBJ2-2; D not certain. The germline V gene encodes CDR1 LNHNV and CDR2 YYDKDF (reference sequence). The CDR3 covers 11 residues. V was cut by 7 bases and J by 7 bases, with 7 bases left in between. The CDR3 reads CATNRNGELFF. In nucleotides, the CDR3 is TGTGCCACCAACCGTAACGGGGAGCTGTTTTTT.

The chain employs TRBV5-4 and TRBJ2-2; 7 nucleotides agree with TRBD2. This CDR3 comprises 16 residues. CDR1 is SGHNT, CDR2 YYREEE, per germline (reference sequence). J was trimmed by 1 base and V by 6 bases; bases with no gene match: 9. The CDR3 DNA follows: TGTGCCAGCACCTCGGCGGGGGACTTGAACACCGGGGAGCTGTTTTTT. Amino acids: CASTSAGDLNTGELFF.

The genes are TRBV5-4 and TRBJ2-3, with 8 bases aligning to TRBD2. With 4 bases clipped from V and 5 bases from J, the junction kept 15 bases outside the gene matches. This CDR3 spans 17 amino acids. Germline V gene lookup returns CDR1 SGHNT and CDR2 YYREEE (reference sequence). CDR3 sequence: CASSPQTFGGAGDTQYF. CDR3 coding DNA: TGTGCCAGCAGCCCACAGACCTTCGGGGGGGCTGGAGATACGCAGTATTTT.

The CDR3 DNA reads TGTGCCTGGGACGGAACGAACACCGGGGAGCTGTTTTTT. This translates into CAWDGTNTGELFF. The rearrangement links TRBV30 to TRBJ2-2; D not resolved. V was trimmed by 5 bases and J by 0 bases, leaving 7 bases between them. Germline V gene lookup returns CDR1 GTSNPN and CDR2 SVGIG (reference sequence). The CDR3 is 13 amino acids.

The rearrangement uses TRBV28 and TRBJ1-2; 7 nucleotides match TRBD1. This CDR3 spans 15 amino acids. V lost 6 bases, J lost 7 bases, and 14 bases stayed unmatched. CDR1 MDHEN and CDR2 SYDVKM come from the germline V gene. The CDR3 here is CASSPRRQGWAGYTF. CDR3 nucleotides: TGTGCCAGCAGCCCAAGACGACAGGGTTGGGCTGGCTACACCTTC.

The V gene is TRBV5-4, the J gene TRBJ2-7; TRBD2 matches 11 bases. The CDR3 loop spans 16 amino acids. Per germline, CDR1 SGHNT and CDR2 YYREEE (reference sequence). Trimming removed 4 bases from V and 1 base from J; junction bases left unmatched: 7. The CDR3 here is CASSVDTSGSSYEQYF. The CDR3 bases are TGTGCCAGCAGCGTAGATACTAGCGGGAGTTCCTACGAGCAGTACTTC.

The rearrangement links TRBV7-9 to TRBJ2-3; no reliable D call. The CDR3 is 13 residues long. The germline CDR1 and CDR2 sequences are SEHNR and FQNEAQ (reference sequence). Deletions cut 0 bases from V and 5 bases from J, with 6 bases between. The DNA for the CDR3 is TGTGCCAGCAGCTTAGCTTCTGGAGATACGCAGTATTTT. It specifies CASSLASGDTQYF.

V gene TRBV15 combines with J gene TRBJ1-5, with D hard to call. The CDR3 spans 14 residues. Trimming took off 0 bases at V and 0 bases at J, with 3 bases between the two ends. Looked up from germline, CDR1 is LNHNV and CDR2 is YYDKDF (reference sequence). CDR3: CATSREISNQPQHF. CDR3 coding DNA: TGTGCCACCAGCAGAGAAATTAGCAATCAGCCCCAGCATTTT.

The V gene is TRBV29-1, the J gene TRBJ1-1, with D tentatively TRBD1 (6 bases). The length of the CDR3 is 13 residues. The V gene's germline CDR1 is SQVTM and CDR2 ANQGSEA. Trimming took 7 bases from V and 1 from J, leaving 13 bases between them. The chain's CDR3 is CSAAAGANTEAFF. The CDR3 nucleotides read TGCAGCGCTGCGGCAGGGGCGAACACTGAAGCTTTCTTT. Variable domain in full (rest from reference TRBV29-1 and TRBJ1-1): SAVISQKPSRDICQRGTSLTIQCQVDSQVTMMFWYRQQPGQSLTLIATANQGSEATYESGFVIDKFPISRPNLTFSTLTVSNMSPEDSSIYLCSAAAGANTEAFFGQGTRLTVV.

V gene TRBV11-3 combines with J gene TRBJ2-1, with TRBD1 matching 9 bases. The V gene end was trimmed by 5 bases and the J gene end by 0 bases; junction bases not matched to a gene: 11. This CDR3 is 18 amino acids long. CDR1 is SGHNT and CDR2 is YENEEA in the germline V gene. This CDR3 reads CASSPGTGRESSYNEQFF. The CDR3 DNA is TGTGCCAGCAGCCCCGGGACAGGGAGGGAGAGCTCCTACAATGAGCAGTTCTTC.

The chain couples TRBV4-3 to TRBJ1-2, with D possibly being TRBD1 (5 bases). V was clipped by 1 base and J by 7 bases, with 13 bases between them. The CDR3 sequence is 14 residues long. Germline V lookup: CDR1 LGHNA, CDR2 YSLEER. CDR3 region: CASSQVQGAPGYTF. The CDR3 bases are TGCGCCAGCAGCCAAGTACAAGGGGCGCCTGGCTACACCTTC.

This clone was detected only once. J is TRBJ2-2 and V is TRBV5-1, with 11 nucleotides matching TRBD1. Germline assignment: CDR1 SGHRS and CDR2 YFSETQ. V shed 1 base and J 2 bases; nucleotides not matched to a gene: 7. This CDR3 contains 18 residues. The CDR3 sequence: CASSLQPGQGVNTGELFF. Written as DNA, the CDR3 is TGCGCCAGCAGCTTGCAACCGGGACAGGGGGTTAACACCGGGGAGCTGTTTTTT. The full variable domain, completed using reference TRBV5-1 and TRBJ2-2, is KAGVTQTPRYLIKTRGQQVTLSCSPISGHRSVSWYQQTPGQGLQFLFEYFSETQRNKGNFPGRFSGRQFSNSRSEMNVSTLELGDSALYLCASSLQPGQGVNTGELFFGEGSRLTVL.

The V gene is TRBV18, the J gene TRBJ2-5; no clear D gene. The V gene lost 5 bases and the J gene lost 4 bases, with 14 bases spanning the gap. Germline CDR1 is KGHSH and CDR2 is LQKENI. The CDR3 has 14 residues. CDR3 sequence: CASSIQVASETQYF. As DNA, the CDR3 is TGTGCCAGCTCAATTCAGGTGGCCTCAGAGACCCAGTACTTC.

In its sample, this clone was seen once. This chain uses TRBV5-1 with TRBJ2-1; D is unclear. The germline CDR1 and CDR2 sequences are SGHRS and YFSETQ. The CDR3 is 13 residues long. Trimming cost V 6 bases and J 3 bases, with 10 bases left between them. The CDR3 DNA reads TGCGCCAGCAACTCCCCCATCTACAATGAGCAGTTCTTC. Translation: CASNSPIYNEQFF.

This clone was counted a few times. The V and J genes are TRBV27 and TRBJ1-2; 8 nucleotides line up with TRBD1. This CDR3 has 13 amino acids. Trimming removed 6 bases from V and 6 bases from J; junction bases left unmatched: 6. Germline lookup yields CDR1 MNHEY and CDR2 SMNVEV (reference sequence). This CDR3 is CASRRTGFDGYTF. The CDR3 DNA reads TGTGCCAGCAGGCGGACAGGGTTCGATGGCTACACCTTC.

The V call is TRBV6-1, the J call TRBJ2-7; 7 nucleotides align to TRBD1. The V gene end was trimmed by 4 bases and the J gene end by 2 bases; junction bases not matched to a gene: 5. Germline CDR1 reads MNHNS; CDR2 reads SASEGT. The CDR3 runs 14 residues. The CDR3 DNA reads TGTGCCAGCAGTGGGACCGGGACAGCCTACGAGCAGTACTTC. Protein sequence: CASSGTGTAYEQYF.

This chain joins TRBV5-3 and TRBJ2-2; 7 nucleotides line up with TRBD1. TRBV5-3 is assigned to the ORF class and has an uncertain function. V trimming: 1 base; J trimming: 0 bases; junction bases outside the gene matches: 6. There are 17 residues in the CDR3. The CDR3 region is CARSLNPGQTNTGELFF. The CDR3 region has the DNA TGTGCCAGAAGCTTGAATCCGGGACAGACGAACACCGGGGAGCTGTTTTTT.

CDR3 sequence reads: CASSLDRGQDQPQHF. The CDR3 region has the DNA TGTGCCAGCAGCTTGGACAGGGGGCAAGATCAGCCCCAGCATTTT. This sequence joins TRBV5-4 and TRBJ1-5, with 9 bases that match TRBD1. The V gene's germline CDR1 is SGHNT and CDR2 YYREEE (reference sequence). The trim removed 0 bases at V and 5 bases at J, leaving 3 bases unmatched. The CDR3 covers 15 residues.